This T cell receptor (beta chain) is from a study of T cell repertoires in cytomegalovirus infection. This clonotype was seen more than once but under ten times. Its antigen is as yet unknown. With V trimmed by 5 bases and J by 3 bases, 7 bases remained unmatched. There are 15 residues in the CDR3. CDR1 and CDR2 (germline): SGHAT, FQNNGV. TCRdb processed the reads anew with MiXCR; each CDR3 protein has one entry. The table shows approximately 590,000 distinct CDR3 sequences, with almost 40% occurring only once. The source is a human donor in good health (CMV status not recorded). Some clones in this sample may be carry-over from other donors' samples. The V and J genes are TRBV11-2 and TRBJ2-1, with TRBD2 matching 7 bases. Sequencing was performed on cultured PBMCs, taken from culture after CMV antigen stimulation. The CDR3 nucleotides are TGTGCCAGCAGCCCTCTGCTAGCGGTCTACAATGAGCAGTTCTTC. This sequence encodes CASSPLLAVYNEQFF.